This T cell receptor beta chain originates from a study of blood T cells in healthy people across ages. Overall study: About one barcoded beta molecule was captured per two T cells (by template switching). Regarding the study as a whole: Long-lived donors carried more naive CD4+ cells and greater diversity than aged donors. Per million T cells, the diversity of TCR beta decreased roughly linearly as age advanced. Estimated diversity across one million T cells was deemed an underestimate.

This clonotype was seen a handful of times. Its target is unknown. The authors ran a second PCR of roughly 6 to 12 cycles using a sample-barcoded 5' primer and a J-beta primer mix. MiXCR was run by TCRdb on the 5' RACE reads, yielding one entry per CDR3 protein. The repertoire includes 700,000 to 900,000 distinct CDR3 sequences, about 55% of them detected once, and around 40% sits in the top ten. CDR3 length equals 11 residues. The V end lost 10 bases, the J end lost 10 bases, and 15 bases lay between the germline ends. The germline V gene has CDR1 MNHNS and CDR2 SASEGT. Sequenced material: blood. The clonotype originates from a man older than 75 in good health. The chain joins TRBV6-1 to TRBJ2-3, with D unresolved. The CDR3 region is CATQSGYPQYF. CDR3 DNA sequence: TGTGCCACCCAGTCGGGCTATCCGCAGTATTTT.